These 10 T cell receptor beta chains share one sample of origin, sequenced in a study of cytomegalovirus exposure and HLA in healthy donors. PCR used 60 Vbeta primers and 13 Jbeta primers. The data were produced by immunoSEQ multiplex PCR, yet TCRdb's version contains in-frame clones alone and is incomplete. The table has about 140,000 clones, just over 65% seen once. Sequenced sample: PBMCs. The receptors were sampled from a woman aged 55 to 70 in good health and CMV-seronegative.

This clone was detected a few times. This chain uses TRBV5-1 with TRBJ2-1; D perhaps matches TRBD1 (5 bases). Germline CDR1 reads SGHRS; CDR2 reads YFSETQ. With 4 bases removed from V and 1 base from J, the gap between germline ends came to 12 bases. The CDR3 loop spans 15 amino acids. CDR3 DNA: TGCGCCAGCAGCCTAAACGACAGATCCTACAATGAGCAGTTCTTC. This sequence encodes CASSLNDRSYNEQFF. The entire variable domain, with the rest obtained from reference TRBV5-1 and TRBJ2-1, is as follows: KAGVTQTPRYLIKTRGQQVTLSCSPISGHRSVSWYQQTPGQGLQFLFEYFSETQRNKGNFPGRFSGRQFSNSRSEMNVSTLELGDSALYLCASSLNDRSYNEQFFGPGTRLTVL.

J is TRBJ2-1 and V is TRBV6-1; tentatively, D is TRBD1 (5 bases). This CDR3 has 16 residues. The germline gives CDR1 MNHNS, CDR2 SASEGT. V dropped 2 bases and J dropped 2 bases, with 13 bases sitting between them. CDR3 nucleotide sequence: TGTGCCAGCAGTGAATACGGGCAGGGCCCCTACAATGAGCAGTTCTTC. Its protein product is CASSEYGQGPYNEQFF.

This chain connects TRBV29-1 to TRBJ2-3; D gene ambiguous. CDR1 and CDR2 (germline): SQVTM, ANQGSEA. V lost 4 bases, J lost 0 bases, and 14 bases lay in between. CDR3 length: 15 residues. The CDR3 sequence: CSVGATIPSTDTQYF. The CDR3 nucleotides read TGCAGCGTTGGGGCAACCATTCCTAGCACAGATACGCAGTATTTT.

Comments on this clone: The same CDR3 can be traced to other DNA sequences in this sample. The chain employs TRBV4-3 and TRBJ2-7; TRBD2 matches 11 bases. Per germline, CDR1 LGHNA and CDR2 YSLEER. V shed 0 bases and J 7 bases; nucleotides not matched to a gene: 5. The CDR3 spans 15 residues. The CDR3 DNA reads as TGCGCCAGCAGCCAAGATGGTAGCGGGAGGGGTGAGCAGTACTTC. Translation: CASSQDGSGRGEQYF.

The chain couples TRBV4-3 to TRBJ1-1; tentatively, D is TRBD1 (5 bases). The germline V and J ends were trimmed by 0 bases and 5 bases, with 10 bases remaining between them. CDR1 and CDR2 (germline): LGHNA, YSLEER. The CDR3 spans 14 residues. CDR3 sequence reads: CASSQDRGLTEAFF. The CDR3 nucleotides read TGCGCCAGCAGCCAAGATAGGGGTTTAACTGAAGCTTTCTTT.

This clone was recorded a few times. The chain has TRBV11-2 and TRBJ2-7, with 7 positions matching TRBD2. The ends lost 8 bases at V and 5 bases at J; junction bases unmatched: 9. CDR3 size: 13 residues. Germline CDR1 is SGHAT and CDR2 is FQNNGV. The CDR3 bases are TGTGCCAGCCGGGGCGGGGGAAGGAACGAGCAGTACTTC. Translated: CASRGGGRNEQYF.

This chain links TRBV5-1 with TRBJ2-2; 8 nucleotides line up with TRBD2. Germline V gives CDR1 SGHRS, CDR2 YFSETQ. The V gene end was trimmed by 3 bases and the J gene end by 3 bases; junction bases not matched to a gene: 13. There are 18 residues in the CDR3. The CDR3 loop reads CASSSIWRGDPYTGELFF. The DNA of the CDR3 is TGCGCCAGCAGCTCCATATGGCGGGGGGACCCGTACACCGGGGAGCTGTTTTTT.

This clone was counted between two and nine times. The chain links TRBV29-1 to TRBJ2-1, with TRBD1 matching over 8 bases. Trimming took 7 bases from V and 2 from J; bases not matched to a gene: 7. The CDR3 runs 14 residues. The germline V gene has CDR1 SQVTM and CDR2 ANQGSEA. The CDR3 DNA reads TGCAGCGGAGGACAGGGTGGGACCTACAATGAGCAGTTCTTC. Encoded protein: CSGGQGGTYNEQFF.

This chain links TRBV18 with TRBJ2-1; a possible D gene is TRBD1 (5 bases). The V and J ends lost 0 bases and 5 bases respectively, with 14 bases between them. Germline-derived CDR1 and CDR2 are KGHSH and LQKENI. This CDR3 spans 16 amino acids. The CDR3 reads CASSPPVRGINNEQFF. In nucleotides, the CDR3 is TGTGCCAGCTCACCACCGGTAAGGGGCATAAACAATGAGCAGTTCTTC.

This clone was seen a handful of times. The chain is built from TRBV9 and TRBJ2-7; TRBD2 agrees at 12 bases. The germline CDR1 and CDR2 sequences are SGDLS and YYNGEE. There are 16 residues in the CDR3. V dropped 2 bases and J dropped 7; count of bases not matched to a gene: 10. The CDR3 bases are TGTGCCAGCAGCGTCGACCCTAGCGGGGGGGCGAGAGAGCAGTACTTC. Its protein is CASSVDPSGGAREQYF.